These T cell receptor beta chains were read from a single sample in a study of blood T cell repertoires in COVID-19. Sequenced by immunoSEQ multiplex PCR; TCRdb stores in-frame clones only, minus some. The repertoire holds hundreds of thousands of clones, with approximately 86% as singletons. Sequencing was performed on peripheral blood. The receptors were gathered from a man aged 35 to 55 with acute or convalescent COVID-19. CDR3s include the opening cysteine and the closing phenylalanine or tryptophan. Each record gives: J gene, D gene, V gene, clone size, CDR3 DNA, CDR3 protein. A D gene is named only where the DNA matches it firmly. Expanded clones get a size class; other rows say once, few or many, or leave the size out.

j_gene: TRBJ2-1; d_gene: TRBD2; v_gene: TRBV5-1; abundance: few; CDR3nt: TGCGCCAGCAGCCTGGGGGTAGCGGGAACCTCCTACAATGAGCAGTTCTTC; CDR3aa: CASSLGVAGTSYNEQFF
j_gene: TRBJ2-5; d_gene: .; v_gene: TRBV5-1; abundance: .; CDR3nt: TGCGCCAGCAGCGTAGTAGGGGCAGAGACCCAGTACTTC; CDR3aa: CASSVVGAETQYF
j_gene: TRBJ1-4; d_gene: TRBD1; v_gene: TRBV7-7; abundance: once; CDR3nt: TGTGCTAGCAGCCTGCGGACAGGGACTAATGAAAAACTGTTTTTT; CDR3aa: CASSLRTGTNEKLFF
j_gene: TRBJ2-7; d_gene: .; v_gene: TRBV18; abundance: .; CDR3nt: TGTGCCAGCTCACCCAAGGGGGCCTACGAGCAGTACTTC; CDR3aa: CASSPKGAYEQYF
j_gene: TRBJ1-2; d_gene: TRBD1; v_gene: TRBV5-3; abundance: .; CDR3nt: TGTGCCAGAAGCTCCACCGACAGGGTGGATGGCTACACCTTC; CDR3aa: CARSSTDRVDGYTF
j_gene: TRBJ2-7; d_gene: TRBD1; v_gene: TRBV5-5; abundance: .; CDR3nt: TGTGCCAGCAGCTTGTTGGCAGGGGGCCACTACGAGCAGTACTTC; CDR3aa: CASSLLAGGHYEQYF
j_gene: TRBJ2-3; d_gene: .; v_gene: TRBV12-3/TRBV12-4; abundance: .; CDR3nt: TGTGCCAGCAGTTTACAGGGGCCGGATACGCAGTATTTT; CDR3aa: CASSLQGPDTQYF
j_gene: TRBJ2-7; d_gene: .; v_gene: TRBV5-1; abundance: .; CDR3nt: TGCGCCAGCAGCCCCCTGGGGTTAGCGGCTTACGAGCAGTACTTC; CDR3aa: CASSPLGLAAYEQYF
j_gene: TRBJ2-3; d_gene: .; v_gene: TRBV7-8; abundance: .; CDR3nt: TGTGCCAGCAGCCGCCGCGACACCCCCACAGATACGCAGTATTTT; CDR3aa: CASSRRDTPTDTQYF
j_gene: TRBJ1-1; d_gene: .; v_gene: TRBV24-1; abundance: .; CDR3nt: TGTGCCACCAGTGCCCGACTAGACACTGAAGCTTTCTTT; CDR3aa: CATSARLDTEAFF
j_gene: TRBJ1-2; d_gene: .; v_gene: TRBV4-3; abundance: .; CDR3nt: TGCGCCAGCAGCCAAACCTTTCTGGGGGGGTCTGATGGCTACACCTTC; CDR3aa: CASSQTFLGGSDGYTF
j_gene: TRBJ1-2; d_gene: .; v_gene: TRBV20-1; abundance: few; CDR3nt: TGCAGCGCGGACACTAACTATGGCTACACCTTC; CDR3aa: CSADTNYGYTF
j_gene: TRBJ2-5; d_gene: TRBD2; v_gene: TRBV23-1; abundance: .; CDR3nt: TGCGCCAGCACCCCAGCGGGAGAAGAGACCCAGTACTTC; CDR3aa: CASTPAGEETQYF
j_gene: TRBJ2-5; d_gene: .; v_gene: TRBV5-5; abundance: .; CDR3nt: TGTGCCAGCAGCTTCTTACCAGGAGGAGAGACCCAGTACTTC; CDR3aa: CASSFLPGGETQYF
j_gene: TRBJ2-1; d_gene: TRBD2; v_gene: TRBV24-1; abundance: .; CDR3nt: TGTGCCACCAGTGATTCGGTGTCTAGCGGGACCTACAATGAGCAGTTCTTC; CDR3aa: CATSDSVSSGTYNEQFF
j_gene: TRBJ2-2; d_gene: TRBD2; v_gene: TRBV6-5; abundance: few; CDR3nt: TGTGCCAGCAGTTACCCAACTACTAGCGGGTCCGGGGAGCTGTTTTTT; CDR3aa: CASSYPTTSGSGELFF
j_gene: TRBJ2-7; d_gene: TRBD2; v_gene: TRBV2; abundance: .; CDR3nt: TGTGCCAGCAGTGAGTCAAGGACTAGCGGGTACGAGCAGTACTTC; CDR3aa: CASSESRTSGYEQYF
j_gene: TRBJ1-2; d_gene: TRBD1; v_gene: TRBV6-2/TRBV6-3; abundance: .; CDR3nt: TGTGCCAGCAGTGGAACCGGGACAGGGGAATATAGGCATGGCTACACCTTC; CDR3aa: CASSGTGTGEYRHGYTF
j_gene: TRBJ1-5; d_gene: .; v_gene: TRBV19; abundance: .; CDR3nt: TGTGCCAGTAGTACTACAGGGAGGGATCAGCCCCAGCATTTT; CDR3aa: CASSTTGRDQPQHF
j_gene: TRBJ2-1; d_gene: TRBD2; v_gene: TRBV19; abundance: once; CDR3nt: TGTGCCAGTAGTACGCCCCTAGCGGGGTTCCTCCGTGAGCAGTTCTTC; CDR3aa: CASSTPLAGFLREQFF
j_gene: TRBJ2-7; d_gene: TRBD2; v_gene: TRBV11-2; abundance: .; CDR3nt: TGTGCCAGCAGCTTAGGCAGGGGACTAGCGGGAGAAGGAGGGCAGTACTTC; CDR3aa: CASSLGRGLAGEGGQYF
j_gene: TRBJ2-1; d_gene: TRBD2; v_gene: TRBV5-1; abundance: .; CDR3nt: TGCGCCAGCAGCTTCGGGGGACTAGCGGGGACCTACAATGAGCAGTTCTTC; CDR3aa: CASSFGGLAGTYNEQFF
j_gene: TRBJ2-7; d_gene: .; v_gene: TRBV10-3; abundance: .; CDR3nt: TGTGCCATCAGTGAGGCCAGGGCCTTGGGATACGAGCAGTACTTC; CDR3aa: CAISEARALGYEQYF
j_gene: TRBJ2-7; d_gene: .; v_gene: TRBV5-5; abundance: .; CDR3nt: TGTGCCAGCAGCTTTAGGGGGGGCGAATCCTACGAGCAGTACTTC; CDR3aa: CASSFRGGESYEQYF
j_gene: TRBJ2-3; d_gene: .; v_gene: TRBV29-1; abundance: few; CDR3nt: TGCAGCGTGGAGGGTGTGGCGGGGTCAGGCACAGATACGCAGTATTTT; CDR3aa: CSVEGVAGSGTDTQYF
j_gene: TRBJ2-7; d_gene: TRBD2; v_gene: TRBV11-2; abundance: .; CDR3nt: TGTGCCAGCAGCCGTCGCCGGGACTACTCCTACGAGCAGTACTTC; CDR3aa: CASSRRRDYSYEQYF
j_gene: TRBJ1-2; d_gene: .; v_gene: TRBV2; abundance: few; CDR3nt: TGTGCCAGCACCCGGACAGATTACTACACCTTC; CDR3aa: CASTRTDYYTF
j_gene: TRBJ2-3; d_gene: .; v_gene: TRBV5-1; abundance: .; CDR3nt: TGCGCCAGCAGCTCTGGGACTCATCCCACAGATACGCAGTATTTT; CDR3aa: CASSSGTHPTDTQYF
j_gene: TRBJ1-6; d_gene: TRBD1; v_gene: TRBV19; abundance: .; CDR3nt: TGTGCCAGTAGGGACAGGGCTAGTGGCTCACCCCTCCACTTT; CDR3aa: CASRDRASGSPLHF
j_gene: TRBJ2-5; d_gene: .; v_gene: TRBV5-1; abundance: .; CDR3nt: TGCGCCAGCAGCGACAGCCAAGAGACCCAGTACTTC; CDR3aa: CASSDSQETQYF
j_gene: TRBJ2-1; d_gene: TRBD2; v_gene: TRBV30; abundance: .; CDR3nt: TGTGCCTGGAGTGTAGGACTAGCGGGAGGAGGCGATGAGCAGTTCTTC; CDR3aa: CAWSVGLAGGGDEQFF
j_gene: TRBJ2-1; d_gene: TRBD1; v_gene: TRBV18; abundance: .; CDR3nt: TGTGCCAGCTCCCCCGGGACAGGGTACCCTGAGCAGTTCTTC; CDR3aa: CASSPGTGYPEQFF
j_gene: TRBJ1-2; d_gene: .; v_gene: TRBV7-8; abundance: .; CDR3nt: TGTGCCAGCAGCTTAGATGAGTATCGCTACACCTTC; CDR3aa: CASSLDEYRYTF
j_gene: TRBJ1-5; d_gene: .; v_gene: TRBV7-6; abundance: once; CDR3nt: TGTGCCAGCAGCTTAAGTCAAACTGGTTCGGGGCAGCCCCAGCATTTT; CDR3aa: CASSLSQTGSGQPQHF